This T cell receptor beta chain was profiled in a study of cytomegalovirus exposure and HLA in healthy donors. On the study more broadly: There were 117 million unique TCR beta sequences, drawn from around 180 million T cells, in an earlier analysis. Out of around 360 genotyped donors, about 84% belonged to the Caucasian-associated ancestry cluster.

All donors participated as healthy donors of bone marrow. Use of 60 Vbeta and 13 Jbeta primers characterized the PCR. Sequencing used immunoSEQ multiplex PCR; TCRdb keeps in-frame clones, though not all of them. The table records roughly 200,000 clones, around four fifths of them present only once. Germline values: CDR1 SGHAT, CDR2 FQNNGV. V lost 4 bases to trimming and J lost 0 bases; unmatched junction nucleotides: 3. CDR3 length: 15 residues. The origin of this receptor is a man in his forties in good health and CMV-seropositive. Specimen: PBMCs. The chain is built from TRBV11-2 and TRBJ2-7, with 10 bases matching TRBD2. The CDR3 nucleotides are TGTGCCAGCAGCTCCACTAGCGGGATCTCCTACGAGCAGTACTTC. This translates into CASSSTSGISYEQYF.